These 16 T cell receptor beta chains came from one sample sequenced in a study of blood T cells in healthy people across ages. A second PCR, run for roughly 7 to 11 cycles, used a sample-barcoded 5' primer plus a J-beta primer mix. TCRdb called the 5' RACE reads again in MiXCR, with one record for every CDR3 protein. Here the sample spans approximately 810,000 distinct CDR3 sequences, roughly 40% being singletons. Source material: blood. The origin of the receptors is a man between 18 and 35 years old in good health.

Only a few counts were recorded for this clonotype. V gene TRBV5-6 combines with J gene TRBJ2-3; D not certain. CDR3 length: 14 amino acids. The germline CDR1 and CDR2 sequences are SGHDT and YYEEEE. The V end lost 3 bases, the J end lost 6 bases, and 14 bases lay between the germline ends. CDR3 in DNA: TGTGCCAGCAGCTCCCCGAGACGAGCGGATACGCAGTATTTT. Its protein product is CASSSPRRADTQYF.

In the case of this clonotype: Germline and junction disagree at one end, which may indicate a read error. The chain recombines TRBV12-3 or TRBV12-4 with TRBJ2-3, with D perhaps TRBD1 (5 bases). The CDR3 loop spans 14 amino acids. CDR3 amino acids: CASSVSGWSDTQYF. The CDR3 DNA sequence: TGCGCCAGCAGTGTGTCAGGGTGGTCAGATACGCAGTATTTT.

Here the CDR3 DNA reads TGTGCCAGCAGCTTCGAGTACAGTTCCTACGAGCAGTACTTC. Protein: CASSFEYSSYEQYF. The gene calls are TRBV5-5 and TRBJ2-7; no clear D. The CDR3 length is 14 residues. CDR1 and CDR2 from the germline V gene are SGHKS and YYEKEE (reference sequence). Trimming stripped 2 bases from V and 1 base from J, with 10 bases between.

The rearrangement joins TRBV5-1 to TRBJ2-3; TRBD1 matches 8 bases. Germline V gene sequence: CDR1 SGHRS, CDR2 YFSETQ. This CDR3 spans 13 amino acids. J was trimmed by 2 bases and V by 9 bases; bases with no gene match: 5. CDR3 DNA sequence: TGCGCCACCCGGACAGGGTACACAGATACGCAGTATTTT. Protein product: CATRTGYTDTQYF.

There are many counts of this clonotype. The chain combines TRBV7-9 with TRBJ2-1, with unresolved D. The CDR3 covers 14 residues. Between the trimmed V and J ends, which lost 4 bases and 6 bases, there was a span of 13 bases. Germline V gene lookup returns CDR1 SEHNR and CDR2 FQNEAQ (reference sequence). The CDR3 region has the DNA TGTGCCAGCAGCTCCGCCGGATCGGGCAATGAGCAGTTCTTC. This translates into CASSSAGSGNEQFF.

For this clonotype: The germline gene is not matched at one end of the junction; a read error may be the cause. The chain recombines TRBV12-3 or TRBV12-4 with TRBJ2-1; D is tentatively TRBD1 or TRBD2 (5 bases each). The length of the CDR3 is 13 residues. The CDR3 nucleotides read TGTGTCAGCAGTTTGGGGGAAAAAGAGACCCAGTTCTTC. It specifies CVSSLGEKETQFF.

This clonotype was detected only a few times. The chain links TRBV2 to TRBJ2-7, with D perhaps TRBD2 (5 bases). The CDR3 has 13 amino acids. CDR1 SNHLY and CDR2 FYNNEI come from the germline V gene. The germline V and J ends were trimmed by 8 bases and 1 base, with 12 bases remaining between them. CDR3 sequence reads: CASGLGRSYEQYF. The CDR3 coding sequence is TGTGCCAGCGGACTCGGCCGTTCCTACGAGCAGTACTTC.

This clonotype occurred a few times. The CDR3 coding sequence is TGTGCCAGCAGTGCTCCGGGGAGAGGCCAGTACTTC. Residues: CASSAPGRGQYF. The V call is TRBV25-1, the J call TRBJ2-7, with TRBD2 as a possible D gene (5 bases). Germline CDR1 is MGHDK and CDR2 is SYGVNS. This CDR3 has 12 residues. V was shortened by 4 bases and J by 10 bases, with 14 bases between the two germline ends.

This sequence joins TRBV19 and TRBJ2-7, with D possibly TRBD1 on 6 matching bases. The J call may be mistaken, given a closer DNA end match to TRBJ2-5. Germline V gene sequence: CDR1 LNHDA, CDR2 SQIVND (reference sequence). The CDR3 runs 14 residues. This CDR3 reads CATAPTGSLETQYF. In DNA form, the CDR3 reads TGTGCCACCGCACCGACAGGTAGCTTGGAGACCCAGTACTTC.

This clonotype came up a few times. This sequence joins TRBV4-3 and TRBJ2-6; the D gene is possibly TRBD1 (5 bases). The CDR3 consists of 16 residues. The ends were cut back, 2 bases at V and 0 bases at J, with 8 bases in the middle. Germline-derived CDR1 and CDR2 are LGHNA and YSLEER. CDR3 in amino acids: CASSQQGVSGANVLTF. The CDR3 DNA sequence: TGCGCCAGCAGCCAACAGGGTGTCTCTGGGGCCAACGTCCTGACTTTC.

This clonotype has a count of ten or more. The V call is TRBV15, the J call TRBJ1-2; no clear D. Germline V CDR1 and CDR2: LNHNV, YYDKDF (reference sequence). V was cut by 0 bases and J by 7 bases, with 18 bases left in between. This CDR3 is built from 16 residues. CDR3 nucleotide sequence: TGTGCCACCAGCAGAGATTTGGGCCAGGTCTTAGCTGGCTACACCTTC. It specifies CATSRDLGQVLAGYTF.

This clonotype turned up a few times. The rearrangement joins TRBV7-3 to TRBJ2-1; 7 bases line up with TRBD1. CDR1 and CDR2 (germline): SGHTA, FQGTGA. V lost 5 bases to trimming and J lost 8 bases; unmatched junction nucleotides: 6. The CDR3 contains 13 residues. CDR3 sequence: CASSPTGQDEQFF. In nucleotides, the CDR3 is TGTGCCAGCAGCCCAACAGGACAGGATGAGCAGTTCTTC.

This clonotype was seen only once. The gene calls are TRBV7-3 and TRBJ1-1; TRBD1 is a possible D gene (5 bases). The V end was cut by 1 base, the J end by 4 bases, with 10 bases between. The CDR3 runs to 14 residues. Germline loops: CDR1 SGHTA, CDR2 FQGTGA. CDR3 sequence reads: CASSLKQVPTEAFF. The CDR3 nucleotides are TGTGCCAGCAGCTTAAAACAGGTCCCCACTGAAGCTTTCTTT.

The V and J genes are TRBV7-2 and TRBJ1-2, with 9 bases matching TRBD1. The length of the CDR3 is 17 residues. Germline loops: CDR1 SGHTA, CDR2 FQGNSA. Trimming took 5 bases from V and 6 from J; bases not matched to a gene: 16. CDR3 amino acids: CASSHDRGSLSSNGYTF. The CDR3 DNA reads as TGTGCCAGCAGCCATGACAGGGGGTCTCTTAGTAGTAATGGCTACACCTTC.

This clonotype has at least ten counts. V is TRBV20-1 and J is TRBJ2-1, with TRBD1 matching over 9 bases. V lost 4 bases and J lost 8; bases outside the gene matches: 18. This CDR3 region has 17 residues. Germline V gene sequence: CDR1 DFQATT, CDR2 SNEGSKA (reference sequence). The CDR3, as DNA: TGCAGTGCTAAGAATTTTAAGGGGACAGGGCCTGGCTATGAGCAGTTCTTC. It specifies CSAKNFKGTGPGYEQFF.

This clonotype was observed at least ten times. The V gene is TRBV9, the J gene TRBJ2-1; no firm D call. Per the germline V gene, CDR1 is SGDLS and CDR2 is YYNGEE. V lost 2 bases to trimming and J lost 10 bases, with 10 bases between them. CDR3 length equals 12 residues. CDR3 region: CASSVGSREQFF. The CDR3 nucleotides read TGTGCCAGCAGCGTCGGTTCAAGGGAGCAGTTCTTC.